This note documents a single T cell receptor beta chain sequence. Its antigen is still unknown. This sample is part of a study of cytomegalovirus exposure and HLA in healthy donors. Study in general: Of several hundred genotyped donors, 81% grouped in the Caucasian-associated ancestry cluster. General study results and limits: In a later analysis, several top co-occurrence clusters appeared linked to parvovirus B19, influenza, CMV and Epstein-Barr virus.

Both 60 Vbeta primers and 13 Jbeta primers went into the PCR. Original analysis: Per a later analysis, the number of unique TCR beta chains was some 82 million, of which 9 million to 12 million were shared. TCRdb keeps only in-frame clones here, not all; method: immunoSEQ multiplex PCR. V and J calls and clone size are copied from that table; D and trimming were computed from the DNA. Seen here are fewer than 200,000 clones, more than 75% observed once, and the top ten hold 2% to 2.5%. J was trimmed by 6 bases and V by 2 bases; bases with no gene match: 14. The CDR3 is made up of 17 amino acids. The TCR comes from a man in his late teens or twenties in good health and CMV-seropositive. J is TRBJ2-7 and V is TRBV23-1; 9 bases fit TRBD1. TRBV23-1 is an open reading frame whose function is uncertain. What was sequenced was PBMCs. For the CDR3, the DNA is TGCGCCAGCAGTCAAGGGTCCGGGACAGGGACTCCGAGCGAGCAGTACTTC. This encodes CASSQGSGTGTPSEQYF.